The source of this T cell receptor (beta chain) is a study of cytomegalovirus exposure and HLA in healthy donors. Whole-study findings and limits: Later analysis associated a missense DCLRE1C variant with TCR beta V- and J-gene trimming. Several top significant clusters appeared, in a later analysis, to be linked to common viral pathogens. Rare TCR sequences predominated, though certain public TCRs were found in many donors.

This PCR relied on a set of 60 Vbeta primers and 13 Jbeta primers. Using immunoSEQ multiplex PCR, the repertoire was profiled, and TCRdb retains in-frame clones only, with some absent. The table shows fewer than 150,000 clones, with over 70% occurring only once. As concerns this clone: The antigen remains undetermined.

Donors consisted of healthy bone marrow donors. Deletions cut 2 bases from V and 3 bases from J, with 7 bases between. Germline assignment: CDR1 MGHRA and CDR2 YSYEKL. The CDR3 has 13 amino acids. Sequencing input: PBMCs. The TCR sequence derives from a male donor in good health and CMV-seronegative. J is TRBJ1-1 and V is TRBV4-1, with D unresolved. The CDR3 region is CASSQQRDTEAFF. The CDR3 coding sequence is TGCGCCAGCAGCCAACAGCGGGACACTGAAGCTTTCTTT.